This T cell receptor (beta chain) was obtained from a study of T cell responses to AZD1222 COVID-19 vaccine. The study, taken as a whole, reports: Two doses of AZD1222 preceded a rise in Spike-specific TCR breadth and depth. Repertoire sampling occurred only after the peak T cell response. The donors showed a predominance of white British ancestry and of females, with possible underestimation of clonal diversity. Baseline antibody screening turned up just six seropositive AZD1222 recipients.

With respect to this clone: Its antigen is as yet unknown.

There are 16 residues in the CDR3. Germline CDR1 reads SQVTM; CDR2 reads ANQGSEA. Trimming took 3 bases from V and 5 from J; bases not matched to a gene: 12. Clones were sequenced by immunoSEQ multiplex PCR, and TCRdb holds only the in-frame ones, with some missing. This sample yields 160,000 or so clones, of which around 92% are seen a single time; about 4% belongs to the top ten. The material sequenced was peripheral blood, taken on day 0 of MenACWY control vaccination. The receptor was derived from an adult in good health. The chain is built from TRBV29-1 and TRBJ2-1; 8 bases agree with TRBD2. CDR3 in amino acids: CSVDSYGGRPNNEQFF. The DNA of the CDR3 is TGCAGCGTTGATTCCTATGGCGGGAGGCCTAACAATGAGCAGTTCTTC.